The T cell receptor beta chain under discussion was sequenced for a study of CD8 T cells in Susac syndrome. Blood CD8+ and CD4+ T cells underwent high-throughput TCR beta sequencing. Negative isolation was applied to CD8+ and CD4+ T cells, and FACS enrichment was applied to TEMRA cells. RNA was extracted with the RNeasy kit, and a quantity of about 0.45 to 1 ug was reverse transcribed using random hexamers. TCRdb reprocessed the immunoSEQ multiplex PCR reads with MiXCR, giving one entry per CDR3 protein. The table includes approximately 90,000 distinct CDR3 sequences, 85% to 95% detected once. The germline V and J ends were trimmed by 2 bases and 2 bases, with 8 bases remaining between them. The CDR3 extends over 13 amino acids. Germline V CDR1 and CDR2: SGDLS, YYNGEE.

Specimen: CD8+ T cells from PBMCs. This chain joins TRBV9 and TRBJ2-7; D remains ambiguous. This sequence originates from a human donor in good health. The CDR3 nucleotides read TGTGCCAGCAGCGTTGAGGACGCCTACGAGCAGTACTTC. Amino acids: CASSVEDAYEQYF.